This entry lists 13 T cell receptor beta chains sequenced from one sample in a study of T cells in Graves' hyperthyroidism and ophthalmopathy. RNA transcripts were the template for amplifying TCR beta CDR3 regions. First-round RT-PCR with HTBI primers amplified the TCR CDR3 region. Each CDR3 protein gets one entry after TCRdb re-called the multiplex PCR reads with MiXCR. Of 650,000 to 700,000 distinct CDR3 sequences listed, around 15% are singletons. Material: blood. These receptors were taken from a man in his fifties or sixties with Graves' hyperthyroidism.

V and J are TRBV30 and TRBJ2-7; D not certain. The V gene's germline CDR1 is GTSNPN and CDR2 SVGIG (reference sequence). V was trimmed by 2 bases and J by 6 bases, leaving 23 bases between them. The CDR3 totals 16 residues. For the CDR3, the DNA is TGTGCCTGGAGTCCCTCAGTGGGCGTCTCCAACGTCGAGCAGTACTTC. It is translated as CAWSPSVGVSNVEQYF.

This clonotype was observed at least ten times. The chain links TRBV2 to TRBJ2-5, with no clear D. V lost 10 bases to trimming and J lost 5 bases, with 17 bases between them. Germline loops: CDR1 SNHLY, CDR2 FYNNEI. The length of the CDR3 is 13 residues. The CDR3 sequence: CANNLESGETQYF. The CDR3 DNA sequence: TGTGCCAACAACCTGGAGAGTGGGGAGACCCAGTACTTC.

This clonotype was detected a few times. V gene TRBV6-1 combines with J gene TRBJ2-3; no definite D call. Looked up from germline, CDR1 is MNHNS and CDR2 is SASEGT. Trimming left V 5 bases short and J 0 bases short, with 9 bases between. The CDR3 is made up of 14 amino acids. The CDR3 is CASSRRRSTDTQYF. The DNA for the CDR3 is TGTGCCAGCAGTAGACGGAGAAGCACAGATACGCAGTATTTT.

The rearrangement uses TRBV19 and TRBJ2-6, with 8 nucleotides matching TRBD1. This CDR3 has 17 residues. Germline V gene data show CDR1 as LNHDA and CDR2 as SQIVND (reference sequence). V was pared by 5 bases and J by 0 bases, with 6 bases of the junction left unmatched. As DNA, the CDR3 is TGTGCCAGTAGTGTGCGGACAGGGATCTCTGGGGCCAACGTCCTGACTTTC. This translates into CASSVRTGISGANVLTF.

The chain has TRBV13 and TRBJ1-3, with D perhaps matching TRBD1 (5 bases). The length of the CDR3 is 17 residues. Trimming took off 5 bases at V and 0 bases at J, with 17 bases between the two ends. In germline, CDR1 is PRHDT, CDR2 FYEKMQ (reference sequence). The CDR3 nucleotides are TGTGCCAGCAGCACGGGGGGAGGCGGCGGCTCTGGAAACACCATATATTTT. Its translation: CASSTGGGGGSGNTIYF.

This clonotype was found a few times. V is TRBV20-1 and J is TRBJ2-2; D is undetermined. From germline, CDR1 is DFQATT and CDR2 SNEGSKA (reference sequence). Trimming removed 0 bases at V and 7 bases at J, with 12 bases between. This CDR3 has 14 amino acids. The chain's CDR3 is CSARDAQFGGELFF. The DNA of the CDR3 is TGCAGTGCTAGAGATGCCCAGTTCGGCGGGGAGCTGTTTTTT.

This chain links TRBV7-3 with TRBJ2-2; D possibly corresponds to TRBD2 (5 bases). Trimming shortened V by 4 bases and J by 1 base, and 13 bases separated the two germline ends. Germline assignment: CDR1 SGHTA and CDR2 FQGTGA. The CDR3 extends over 16 amino acids. CDR3 protein: CASSSERGGNTGELFF. The DNA for the CDR3 is TGTGCCAGCAGCTCTGAGAGAGGAGGGAACACCGGGGAGCTGTTTTTT.

This clonotype was counted ten times or more. This chain uses TRBV28 with TRBJ2-3; 7 positions agree with TRBD1. The germline CDR1 and CDR2 sequences are MDHEN and SYDVKM. With 6 bases clipped from V and 5 bases from J, the junction kept 11 bases outside the gene matches. The CDR3 has 15 amino acids. Here the CDR3 reads CASRRQGGVGDTQYF. The CDR3 region has the DNA TGTGCCAGCAGGAGACAGGGTGGAGTGGGAGATACGCAGTATTTT.

This clonotype occurred many times. The chain recombines TRBV18 with TRBJ2-3, with D maybe TRBD2 (6 bases). The CDR3 has 16 amino acids. Germline V CDR1 and CDR2: KGHSH, LQKENI. Between the trimmed V and J ends, which lost 3 bases and 2 bases, there was a span of 15 bases. The CDR3 DNA sequence: TGTGCCAGCTCACCGCGAGGAGGGCAGCTCACAGATACGCAGTATTTT. It is translated as CASSPRGGQLTDTQYF.

This clonotype has ten or more counts. The V and J genes are TRBV29-1 and TRBJ2-3; 10 positions match TRBD2. Per the germline V gene, CDR1 is SQVTM and CDR2 is ANQGSEA. The J segment lost 1 base and the V segment lost 0 bases, leaving 4 bases of the junction unmatched. There are 16 residues in the CDR3. CDR3 protein: CSVEDRSGRGTDTQYF. CDR3 in DNA: TGCAGCGTTGAAGATCGGAGCGGGAGGGGCACAGATACGCAGTATTTT.

There are many counts of this clonotype. The chain combines TRBV28 with TRBJ1-6; D perhaps matches TRBD1 (5 bases). Between the trimmed V and J ends, which lost 2 bases and 9 bases, there was a span of 14 bases. This CDR3 has 15 amino acids. Looked up from germline, CDR1 is MDHEN and CDR2 is SYDVKM. This chain's CDR3 is CASSLQGGGGSPLHF. CDR3 coding DNA: TGTGCCAGCAGTTTACAGGGTGGGGGGGGTTCACCCCTCCACTTT.

This sequence joins TRBV7-2 and TRBJ1-2; no clear D gene. Trimming left V 6 bases short and J 3 bases short, with 8 bases between. Germline CDR1 reads SGHTA; CDR2 reads FQGNSA. The CDR3 has 12 amino acids. The CDR3 DNA is TGTGCCAGCAGTCTCCCACACTATGGCTACACCTTC. Protein sequence: CASSLPHYGYTF.

The chain employs TRBV12-3 or TRBV12-4 and TRBJ1-1, with D uncertain. This CDR3 spans 13 amino acids. V was clipped by 7 bases and J by 11 bases, with 20 bases between them. The CDR3 loop reads CASTSWGMGRAFF. CDR3 nucleotide sequence: TGTGCCAGCACCTCATGGGGTATGGGTCGGGCTTTCTTT.